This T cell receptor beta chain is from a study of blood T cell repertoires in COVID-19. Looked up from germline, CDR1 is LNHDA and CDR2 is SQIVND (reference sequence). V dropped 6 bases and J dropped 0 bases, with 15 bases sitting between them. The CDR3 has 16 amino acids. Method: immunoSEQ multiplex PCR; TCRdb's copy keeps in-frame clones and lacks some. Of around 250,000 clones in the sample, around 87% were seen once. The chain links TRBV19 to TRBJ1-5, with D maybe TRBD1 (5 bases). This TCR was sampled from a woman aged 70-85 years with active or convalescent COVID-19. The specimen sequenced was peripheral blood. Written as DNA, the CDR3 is TGTGCCAGTAGCTCCGTGGGGACTCCTAGCAATCAGCCCCAGCATTTT. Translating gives CASSSVGTPSNQPQHF. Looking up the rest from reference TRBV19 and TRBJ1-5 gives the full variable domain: DGGITQSPKYLFRKEGQNVTLSCEQNLNHDAMYWYRQDPGQGLRLIYYSQIVNDFQKGDIAEGYSVSREKKESFPLTVTSAQKNPTAFYLCASSSVGTPSNQPQHFGDGTRLSIL.